This TCR beta chain was found in a study of CD8 T cells in ankylosing spondylitis. General study findings and limits: Reportedly, significant enrichment of disease-linked clones occurred in matched ankylosing spondylitis synovial fluid. Earlier literature documents some of the motif variants in reactive arthritis synovial fluid and blood. Typical of ankylosing spondylitis blood, it appeared, was a TCR beta motif of seven to nine highly homologous variants.

The trim removed 7 bases at V and 3 bases at J, leaving 12 bases unmatched. This CDR3 is 16 amino acids long. Notes on this clonotype: Its antigen is unidentified.

Each TCR beta library was made by quantitative 5'-RACE that incorporated molecular barcodes. From the 5' RACE reads, TCRdb called clonotypes with MiXCR, one entry per CDR3 protein. The sample has 500,000 to 550,000 distinct CDR3 sequences; about 13% are singletons. This receptor was taken from a male donor with ankylosing spondylitis. The material sequenced was blood, either unsorted or a sorted T cell fraction (not recorded which). This chain links TRBV12-3 or TRBV12-4 with TRBJ1-1; 9 nucleotides agree with TRBD1. Here the CDR3 DNA reads TGTGCCAGCACCCCGGGACAGGGCCGAGTGGACACTGAAGCTTTCTTT. Amino acids: CASTPGQGRVDTEAFF.